This TCR beta chain was sequenced in a study of cytomegalovirus exposure and HLA in healthy donors. Study conclusions and caveats: Available immune exposure information covered CMV serostatus only. Earlier findings revealed that most TCR beta V segments proved productive either about 90% or about 30% of the time.

PCR was performed using 60 Vbeta and 13 Jbeta primers. This table comes from immunoSEQ multiplex PCR, and its TCRdb copy is limited to in-frame clones, with some not included. The sample holds some 180,000 clones, 70% to 85% seen once. Notes on this clone: The antigen is not known.

The V and J ends lost 0 bases and 5 bases, in that order; junction bases with no gene match: 8. The CDR3 contains 16 residues. In germline, CDR1 is GTSNPN, CDR2 SVGIG (reference sequence). J is TRBJ2-1 and V is TRBV30, with 9 bases identical to TRBD2. This clonotype was obtained from a girl between 2 and 10 years old in good health and CMV-seropositive. The sequencing input was PBMCs. CDR3 amino acids: CAWSVWREGRDNEQFF. CDR3 bases: TGTGCCTGGAGTGTTTGGCGGGAGGGCCGGGACAATGAGCAGTTCTTC.